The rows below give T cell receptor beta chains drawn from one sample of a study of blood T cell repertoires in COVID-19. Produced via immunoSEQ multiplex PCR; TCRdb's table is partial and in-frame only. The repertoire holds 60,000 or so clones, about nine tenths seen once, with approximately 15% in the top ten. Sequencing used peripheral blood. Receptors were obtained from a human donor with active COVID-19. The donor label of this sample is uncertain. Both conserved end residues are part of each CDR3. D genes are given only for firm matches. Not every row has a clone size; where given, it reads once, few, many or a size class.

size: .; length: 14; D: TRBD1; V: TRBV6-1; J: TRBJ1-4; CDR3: CASSETGLNEKLFF; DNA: TGTGCCAGCAGTGAGACAGGGCTTAATGAAAAACTGTTTTTT
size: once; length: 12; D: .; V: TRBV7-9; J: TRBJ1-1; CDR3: CEGKPMNTEAFF; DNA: TGTGAGGGGAAACCCATGAACACTGAAGCTTTCTTT
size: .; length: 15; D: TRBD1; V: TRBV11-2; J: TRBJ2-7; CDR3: CASTVRGTGTFEQYF; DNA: TGTGCCAGCACCGTTAGGGGGACAGGGACGTTCGAGCAGTACTTC
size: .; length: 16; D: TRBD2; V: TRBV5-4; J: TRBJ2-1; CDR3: CASSLAGGGPNNEQFF; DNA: TGTGCCAGCAGCCTGGCGGGCGGGGGGCCCAACAATGAGCAGTTCTTC
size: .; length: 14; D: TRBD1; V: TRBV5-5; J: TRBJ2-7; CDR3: CASSQYDRANEQYF; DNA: TGTGCCAGCAGCCAATATGACAGGGCTAACGAGCAGTACTTC
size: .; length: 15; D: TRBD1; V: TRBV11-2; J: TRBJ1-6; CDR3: CASSLYNRGSSPLHF; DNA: TGTGCCAGCAGCTTATATAACAGGGGAAGTTCACCCCTCCACTTT
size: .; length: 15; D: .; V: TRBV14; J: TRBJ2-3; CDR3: CASSQELIAADTQYF; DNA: TGTGCCAGCAGCCAAGAGTTAATAGCGGCAGATACGCAGTATTTT
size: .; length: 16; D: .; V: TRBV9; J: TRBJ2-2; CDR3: CASSVGKTANTGELFF; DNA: TGTGCCAGCAGCGTAGGTAAAACAGCGAACACCGGGGAGCTGTTTTTT
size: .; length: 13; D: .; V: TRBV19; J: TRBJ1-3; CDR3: CASKLDGGNTIYF; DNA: TGTGCCAGTAAACTCGACGGGGGAAACACCATATATTTT
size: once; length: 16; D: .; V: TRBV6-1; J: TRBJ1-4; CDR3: CASSVGRVGAREKLFF; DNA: TGTGCCAGCAGTGTGGGCCGGGTTGGGGCGCGTGAAAAACTGTTTTTT
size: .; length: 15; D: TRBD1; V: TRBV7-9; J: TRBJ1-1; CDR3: CASSLGGRGLAEAFF; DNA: TGTGCCAGCAGCTTAGGGGGCAGGGGGCTGGCTGAAGCTTTCTTT
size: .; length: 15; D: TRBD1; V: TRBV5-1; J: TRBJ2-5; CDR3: CASTLDRVGQETQYF; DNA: TGCGCCAGCACCCTCGACAGGGTCGGCCAAGAGACCCAGTACTTC
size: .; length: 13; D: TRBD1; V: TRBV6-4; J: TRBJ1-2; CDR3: CASSDGGGRGYTF; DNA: TGTGCCAGCAGTGACGGAGGGGGCCGTGGCTACACCTTC
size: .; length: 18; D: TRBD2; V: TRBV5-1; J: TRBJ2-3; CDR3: CASSLGTRGPRSTDTQYF; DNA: TGCGCCAGCAGCTTGGGGACTAGAGGTCCCCGTAGCACAGATACGCAGTATTTT
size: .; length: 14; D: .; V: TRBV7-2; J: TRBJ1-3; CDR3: CASSLTGTGNTIYF; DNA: TGTGCCAGCAGCTTAACAGGGACTGGAAACACCATATATTTT
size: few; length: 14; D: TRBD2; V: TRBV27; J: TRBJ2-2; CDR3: CATSRGGGTGELFF; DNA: TGTGCCACCTCGCGGGGGGGAGGCACCGGGGAGCTGTTTTTT
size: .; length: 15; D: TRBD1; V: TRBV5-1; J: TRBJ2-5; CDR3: CASSSGTGGSETQYF; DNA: TGCGCCAGCAGCTCCGGGACAGGGGGGTCAGAGACCCAGTACTTC
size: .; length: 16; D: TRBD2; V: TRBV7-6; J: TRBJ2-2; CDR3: CASSSTSGKNTGELFF; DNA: TGTGCCAGCAGCTCCACTAGCGGGAAGAACACCGGGGAGCTGTTTTTT
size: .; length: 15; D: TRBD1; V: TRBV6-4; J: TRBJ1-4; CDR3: CARPTGGERNEKLFF; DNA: TGTGCCAGACCGACAGGGGGTGAGCGAAATGAAAAACTGTTTTTT
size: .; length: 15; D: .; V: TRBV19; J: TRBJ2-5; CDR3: CASSRGDLYQETQYF; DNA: TGTGCCAGTAGTAGGGGGGATTTGTACCAAGAGACCCAGTACTTC